This TCR beta chain was identified in a study of healthy donors' naive CD4 and CD8 T cells. TCR libraries were built from 450 to 650 ng of total RNA by linear amplification. TCRdb reprocessed the reads with MiXCR, giving one entry per CDR3 protein. The sample includes around 180,000 distinct CDR3 sequences, about four fifths of them seen just once. CDR1 and CDR2 from the germline V gene are SQVTM and ANQGSEA. The V end lost 6 bases, the J end lost 4 bases, and 12 bases lay between the germline ends. The CDR3 sequence is 12 residues long. This clonotype showed up just a few times. The rearrangement uses TRBV29-1 and TRBJ1-2, with D possibly TRBD1 on 6 matching bases. The specimen was naive CD4+ and CD8+ T cells sorted from blood, pooled from several donors. The source is a pool of human donors in good health; the sample pools cells from several healthy donors. CDR3 region: CSVAGTPYGYTF. CDR3 sequence (DNA): TGCAGCGTGGCCGGGACACCCTATGGCTACACCTTC.